This TCR beta chain was profiled in a study of CXCR3-negative and CXCR3-positive naive CD8 T cells. The libraries of TRB cDNA were prepared using 5' RACE with UMI labels. Reanalyzing the 5' RACE reads, TCRdb keeps one entry per CDR3 protein, without DNA. This repertoire includes some 6,900 distinct CDR3 sequences. The CDR3 is made up of 17 amino acids. Per the germline V gene, CDR1 is LGHDT and CDR2 is YNNKEL (reference sequence). On this clonotype itself: Its antigen is as yet unknown.

Study results and caveats: When CXCR3-positive naive cells were set against CXCR3-negative naive cells, the former had more hydrophobic TRB CDR3s.

Sequencing input: naive CXCR3+ CD8+ T cells from blood. Subset of the sample: CD45RO-CCR7+CD27+CD95- naive CD8+ T cells expressing CXCR3 (TNR3+). The sequence was obtained from a human donor in good health. Some clones in this sample may be carry-over from other donors' samples. The V gene is TRBV3-1, the J gene TRBJ2-1; with no DNA, the TCRdb D assignment of TRBD2 cannot be verified. The chain's CDR3 is CARSPYGTTPSYNEQFF.